The 20 T cell receptor beta chains presented below share a single source sample, sequenced in a study of T cells after posttransplantation cyclophosphamide. Using immunoSEQ multiplex PCR, the repertoire was profiled, and TCRdb retains in-frame clones only, with some absent. Altogether about 6,400 clones were found in the sample, and no singletons occur. Treatment was busulfan-fludarabine conditioning, a marrow graft, and cyclophosphamide on days +3 and +4. The sample here was PBMCs, taken after an allogeneic stem cell transplant with post-transplant cyclophosphamide. The receptors originated from a male patient in his 30s who received an allogeneic stem cell transplant from an unrelated donor, was CMV-positive, and had acute and chronic GVHD. Some T cells may have originated in the graft donor.

There are many counts of this clone. The rearrangement links TRBV6-5 to TRBJ2-1; 9 nucleotides align to TRBD1. The germline V gene encodes CDR1 MNHEY and CDR2 SVGAGI. V lost 2 bases, J lost 10 bases, and 3 bases stayed unmatched. CDR3 length: 13 amino acids. CDR3: CASSYGTGSEQFF. In DNA form, the CDR3 reads TGTGCCAGCAGTTACGGGACAGGGAGCGAGCAGTTCTTC.

There are many counts of this clone. Other DNA sequences in the same sample also yield this CDR3. The chain links TRBV12-5 to TRBJ1-4; TRBD1 matches 10 bases. Germline loops: CDR1 LGHNT, CDR2 FRNRAP. J gave up 8 bases and V 3 bases, and 6 bases lay outside the gene matches. CDR3 length equals 15 residues. CDR3 sequence: CASGLGDRGNEKLFF. DNA of the CDR3: TGTGCTAGTGGTTTAGGGGACAGGGGTAACGAAAAACTGTTTTTT.

By sample share, this clone is medium-sized (0.01 to 0.1%). This chain uses TRBV6-6 with TRBJ1-4; perhaps TRBD1 as D (5 bases). Trimming removed 0 bases from V and 4 bases from J, with 9 bases in between. CDR3 size: 15 residues. Germline V gene sequence: CDR1 MNHNY, CDR2 SVGAGI (reference sequence). The CDR3: CASSYSTGLNEKLFF. DNA for the CDR3: TGTGCCAGCAGTTACTCCACGGGACTTAATGAAAAACTGTTTTTT.

This clone was picked up many times. The rearrangement links TRBV9 to TRBJ2-5; perhaps TRBD1 as D (8 bases). The CDR3 runs to 15 residues. The V gene's germline CDR1 is SGDLS and CDR2 YYNGEE. V was clipped by 4 bases and J by 5 bases, with 18 bases between them. The DNA of the CDR3 is TGTGCCAGCAGCACAATCGGACAGGGAGGGGAGACCCAGTACTTC. Protein: CASSTIGQGGETQYF.

Many counts were recorded for this clone. The J gene is TRBJ2-4, the V gene TRBV7-9, with a weak D call TRBD2 (5 bases). The CDR3 consists of 14 residues. The germline V gene encodes CDR1 SEHNR and CDR2 FQNEAQ (reference sequence). Trimming stripped 8 bases from V and 3 bases from J, with 14 bases between. CDR3 residues: CASGGRQNKNIQYF. DNA of the CDR3: TGTGCCAGCGGAGGACGGCAAAACAAAAACATTCAGTACTTC.

This clone is termed medium-sized. The genes are TRBV29-1 and TRBJ1-1; tentatively, D is TRBD1 (6 bases). CDR3 length equals 12 residues. Germline V gene sequence: CDR1 SQVTM, CDR2 ANQGSEA. V lost 7 bases to trimming and J lost 5 bases, with 14 bases between them. CDR3 region: CSAQEGGTEAFF. DNA for the CDR3: TGCAGCGCCCAGGAGGGGGGGACTGAAGCTTTCTTT.

This clone was counted at least ten times. The chain uses TRBV2 and TRBJ2-3, with 8 bases fitting TRBD2. Germline trimming cut 4 bases from V and 4 bases from J; bases unmatched to any gene: 10. Looked up from germline, CDR1 is SNHLY and CDR2 is FYNNEI. The CDR3 consists of 16 residues. The CDR3 DNA follows: TGTGCCAGCAGTGTTTTCAAGCCGGGAGGGTCAGATACGCAGTATTTT. Its translation is CASSVFKPGGSDTQYF.

This clone qualifies as medium-sized (0.01 to 0.1%). The rearrangement links TRBV19 to TRBJ1-1; 7 bases line up with TRBD1. CDR3 size: 15 residues. J gave up 1 base and V 9 bases, and 11 bases lay outside the gene matches. Germline values: CDR1 LNHDA, CDR2 SQIVND (reference sequence). The CDR3 sequence: CASLRAGGSNTEAFF. Written as DNA, the CDR3 is TGTGCCAGCCTACGAGCAGGGGGATCGAACACTGAAGCTTTCTTT. The whole variable domain, filled in from reference TRBV19 and TRBJ1-1, reads DGGITQSPKYLFRKEGQNVTLSCEQNLNHDAMYWYRQDPGQGLRLIYYSQIVNDFQKGDIAEGYSVSREKKESFPLTVTSAQKNPTAFYLCASLRAGGSNTEAFFGQGTRLTVV.

The sample holds many counts of this clone. This chain joins TRBV5-1 and TRBJ2-5; TRBD2 matches 8 bases. Germline V lookup: CDR1 SGHRS, CDR2 YFSETQ. Losses at the gene ends were 0 bases for V and 5 bases for J; bases not matched to a gene: 3. The CDR3 runs to 14 residues. CDR3 DNA: TGCGCCAGCAGCTTGGTGAGCGGGAGCGAGACCCAGTACTTC. This sequence encodes CASSLVSGSETQYF.

This clone came up many times. The chain combines TRBV6-4 with TRBJ2-1; D gene uncertain. The CDR3 sequence is 16 residues long. The germline V gene encodes CDR1 MRHNA and CDR2 SNTAGT. V shed 5 bases and J shed 1 base, with 15 bases lying between them. CDR3 in DNA: TGTGCCAGCAGTCAAGACGGGTCGGCATCCTACAATGAGCAGTTCTTC. Residues: CASSQDGSASYNEQFF.

The sample holds a few counts of this clone. Relative to the germline gene, one junction end is altered; a read error may explain this. Other nucleotide sequences in the sample specify the same CDR3. The chain uses TRBV5-4 and TRBJ2-5, with 11 nucleotides matching TRBD1. CDR1 and CDR2 (germline): SGHNT, YYREEE (reference sequence). This CDR3 is built from 17 residues. The DNA for the CDR3 is TGCGCCAGCAGCTTGGAAGGGACAGGGGGATTACAAGAGACCCAGTACTTC. Its translation is CASSLEGTGGLQETQYF.

This clone was counted many times. The rearrangement uses TRBV11-1 and TRBJ2-3, with a weak D call TRBD1 (6 bases). Trimming pared 2 bases from V and 4 bases from J, leaving 13 bases between. Germline V gene data show CDR1 as SGHAT and CDR2 as FQDESV (reference sequence). The CDR3 runs to 15 residues. As DNA, the CDR3 is TGTGCCAGCAGCTTAATGGGGGACAATGCAGATACGCAGTATTTT. Protein product: CASSLMGDNADTQYF.

This clone was observed at least ten times. The chain combines TRBV9 with TRBJ2-7, with a weak D call TRBD2 (6 bases). The V gene lost 2 bases and the J gene lost 2 bases, with 11 bases spanning the gap. Germline assignment: CDR1 SGDLS and CDR2 YYNGEE. The CDR3 has 14 residues. CDR3 sequence reads: CASSVGGPTYEQYF. The CDR3 nucleotides are TGTGCCAGCAGCGTGGGGGGACCCACCTACGAGCAGTACTTC.

This clone was recorded many times. This chain uses TRBV4-1 with TRBJ1-6; 7 positions agree with TRBD1. CDR1 and CDR2 (germline): MGHRA, YSYEKL. V dropped 0 bases and J dropped 3; count of bases not matched to a gene: 5. CDR3 size: 17 residues. The CDR3 spells CASSQEEDRIYNSPLHF. DNA for the CDR3: TGCGCCAGCAGCCAAGAAGAGGACAGGATCTATAATTCACCCCTCCACTTT.

This clone has at least ten counts. This rearrangement joins TRBV4-1 to TRBJ1-1, with 7 bases identical to TRBD1. Looked up from germline, CDR1 is MGHRA and CDR2 is YSYEKL. The J segment lost 3 bases and the V segment lost 8 bases, leaving 6 bases of the junction unmatched. The CDR3 has 13 amino acids. The CDR3 nucleotides are TGCGCCAGCTCAGACAGGGTATACACTGAAGCTTTCTTT. Amino acids: CASSDRVYTEAFF.

This clone was found a few times. CDR3: CASSAHRTSGGSYNEQFF. CDR3 bases: TGTGCCAGCAGCGCGCACAGGACTAGCGGGGGCTCCTACAATGAGCAGTTCTTC. The chain carries TRBV9 and TRBJ2-1, with 13 bases identical to TRBD2. This CDR3 has 18 amino acids. Per germline, CDR1 SGDLS and CDR2 YYNGEE. The V segment lost 3 bases and the J segment 0 bases; nucleotides outside the gene matches: 6.

This clone has a count of ten or more. The chain links TRBV25-1 to TRBJ1-3, with D uncertain. V was cut by 11 bases and J by 0 bases, with 8 bases left in between. Germline CDR1 MGHDK, CDR2 SYGVNS. This CDR3 contains 12 residues. The DNA for the CDR3 is TGTGCCGCGGGGAACTCTGGAAACACCATATATTTT. Translation: CAAGNSGNTIYF. The whole variable domain, filled in from reference TRBV25-1 and TRBJ1-3, reads EADIYQTPRYLVIGTGKKITLECSQTMGHDKMYWYQQDPGMELHLIHYSYGVNSTEKGDLSSESTVSRIRTEHFPLTLESARPSHTSQYLCAAGNSGNTIYFGEGSWLTVV.

This clone was seen a handful of times. The chain links TRBV30 to TRBJ2-1; D is undetermined. This CDR3 contains 15 residues. Looked up from germline, CDR1 is GTSNPN and CDR2 is SVGIG (reference sequence). Between the trimmed V and J ends, which lost 0 bases and 0 bases, there was a span of 9 bases. The CDR3 sequence is CAWSVPLSSYNEQFF. The CDR3 region has the DNA TGTGCCTGGAGTGTCCCACTGAGCTCCTACAATGAGCAGTTCTTC.

This clone was seen repeatedly, ten times or more. V and J are TRBV28 and TRBJ1-4; D remains ambiguous. Germline V gene data show CDR1 as MDHEN and CDR2 as SYDVKM. The CDR3 consists of 15 residues. Trimming shortened V by 6 bases and J by 5 bases, and 16 bases separated the two germline ends. The CDR3 loop reads CASSDPGPGNEKLFF. CDR3 nucleotide sequence: TGTGCCAGCAGCGACCCCGGGCCGGGAAATGAAAAACTGTTTTTT.

This clone was counted at least ten times. This chain joins TRBV4-3 and TRBJ2-2; D uncertain. Germline V gives CDR1 LGHNA, CDR2 YSLEER. The length of the CDR3 is 15 residues. V lost 1 base to trimming and J lost 2 bases, with 8 bases between them. The CDR3 DNA reads as TGCGCCAGCAGCCAAGGTGGCGGAAACACCGGGGAGCTGTTTTTT. It yields the protein CASSQGGGNTGELFF.